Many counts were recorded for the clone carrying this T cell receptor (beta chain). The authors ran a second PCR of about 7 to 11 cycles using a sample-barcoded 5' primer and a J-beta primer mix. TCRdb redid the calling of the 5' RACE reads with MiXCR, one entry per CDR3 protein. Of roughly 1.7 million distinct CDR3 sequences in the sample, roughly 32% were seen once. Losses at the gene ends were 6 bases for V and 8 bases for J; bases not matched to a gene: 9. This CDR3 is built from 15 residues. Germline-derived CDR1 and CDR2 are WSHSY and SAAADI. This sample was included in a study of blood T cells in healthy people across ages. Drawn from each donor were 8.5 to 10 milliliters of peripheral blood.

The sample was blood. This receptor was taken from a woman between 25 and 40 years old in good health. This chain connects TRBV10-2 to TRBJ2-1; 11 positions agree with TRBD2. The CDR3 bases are TGCGCCAGCAGCGTAGCGGGGGGGCTAGGGTATGAGCAGTTCTTC. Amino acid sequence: CASSVAGGLGYEQFF.